This entry describes one TCR beta chain. In germline, CDR1 is GTSNPN, CDR2 SVGIG (reference sequence). V gave up 4 bases and J gave up 3 bases, with 15 bases separating them. This CDR3 region has 14 residues. This specimen comes from a study of blood T cell repertoires in COVID-19. Looking at the study overall: The United States, Italy and Spain were the sources of the acute and convalescent COVID-19 samples. T cells, B-cell-depleted T cells, or PBMCs provided the cDNA or gDNA that served as material.

Source study methods: Amplified reference gene primers provided the basis for estimating nucleated cell counts. The data were produced by immunoSEQ multiplex PCR, yet TCRdb's version contains in-frame clones alone and is incomplete. V and J calls and clone size come straight from that table; D and trimming were deduced from the DNA. This table holds approximately 77,000 clones, more than 70% found once. The clonotype originates from an older man with active or convalescent COVID-19. This chain links TRBV30 with TRBJ1-1, with D tentatively TRBD1 (5 bases). Sequenced material: peripheral blood. CDR3 DNA sequence: TGTGCCTGGAAGAGGAGGGGATCGGACACTGAAGCTTTCTTT. Protein: CAWKRRGSDTEAFF.